Listed here are 14 T cell receptor beta chains from one sample, sequenced in a study of regulatory T cells in long-lasting Graves disease (dated by TCRdb to the early 2020s). The time point label, as the study defines it: newly diagnosed GD, antithyroid drugs for less than 3 months. For both TCR sequencing and RNA sequencing, RNA was extracted from PBMCs in TRIzol. Receptors were amplified or captured by multiplex PCR. Sequenced using an Illumina HiSeq 4000. TCR beta libraries were built with iRepertoire HTBI primers and Arm-PCR amplification of CDR3 regions. TCRdb handled the public reads itself, with Q25 trimming in fastp and clone calling in MiXCR, and kept productive beta chains. A single entry per CDR3 protein holds the most common genes and DNA from its merged rows. Counted in this sample were over 500,000 distinct CDR3 sequences; around 17% of them appeared once. Roughly 18% of the sample is held by the ten biggest clonotypes.

These data were likewise used in another study, on T cells in Graves' hyperthyroidism and ophthalmopathy.

The sample in question was peripheral blood mononuclear cells (PBMCs), obtained at new diagnosis, from a patient treated with antithyroid drugs. Receptor source: a woman aged 30 to 39 with Graves disease. Donor details come from another sample of the same person, matched by shared clones.

The table lists this clonotype with many counts. This chain links TRBV2 with TRBJ1-2, with TRBD1 identical over 8 bases. V trimming: 5 bases; J trimming: 1 base; junction bases outside the gene matches: 9. CDR3 length equals 16 residues. Germline V lookup: CDR1 SNHLY, CDR2 FYNNEI. CDR3 sequence (DNA): TGTGCCAGCAGTTTGACAGGGGCGCGGCTTAACTATGGCTACACCTTC. This encodes CASSLTGARLNYGYTF. Full variable domain (missing parts from reference TRBV2 and TRBJ1-2): EPEVTQTPSHQVTQMGQEVILRCVPISNHLYFYWYRQILGQKVEFLVSFYNNEISEKSEIFDDQFSVERPDGSNFTLKIRSTKLEDSAMYFCASSLTGARLNYGYTFGSGTRLTVV.

CDR3 amino acids: CSASRFSSGNTIYF. CDR3 nucleotide sequence: TGCAGTGCTAGTAGGTTTAGCTCTGGAAACACCATATATTTT. The chain has TRBV20-1 and TRBJ1-3; D gene unclear. Trimming took 3 bases from V and 0 from J, leaving 9 bases between them. Germline values: CDR1 DFQATT, CDR2 SNEGSKA (reference sequence). The CDR3 totals 14 residues.

There are many counts of this clonotype. This rearrangement joins TRBV12-3 or TRBV12-4 to TRBJ1-1; TRBD1 might be the D (6 bases). V lost 5 bases and J 9 bases, leaving 19 bases between the germline ends. The length of the CDR3 is 14 residues. The CDR3 here is CASSLGGAGAKAFF. The DNA for the CDR3 is TGTGCCAGCAGTCTCGGGGGGGCAGGGGCGAAAGCTTTCTTT.

The table lists this clonotype with many counts. This chain links TRBV12-3 or TRBV12-4 with TRBJ1-5, with D unresolved. Trimming stripped 5 bases from V and 0 bases from J, with 8 bases between. This CDR3 region has 14 residues. The CDR3 protein is CASSRLNSNQPQHF. The CDR3, as DNA: TGTGCCAGCAGTCGACTTAATAGCAATCAGCCCCAGCATTTT.

This clonotype was picked up a small number of times. CDR3 DNA sequence: TGCAGCGTTGGAGGGCTAGCGGGAGCTTTTGTGGACGAGCAGTACTTC. Translating it yields CSVGGLAGAFVDEQYF. The V gene is TRBV29-1, the J gene TRBJ2-7, with TRBD2 matching 10 bases. The germline gives CDR1 SQVTM, CDR2 ANQGSEA. Losses at the gene ends were 4 bases for V and 5 bases for J; bases not matched to a gene: 14. This CDR3 spans 16 amino acids.

This clonotype appeared many times. CDR3 bases: TGTGCCAGCACCCTAGGACTAGCGGACCCCTCTGGGGCCAACGTCCTGACTTTC. This translates into CASTLGLADPSGANVLTF. This chain uses TRBV6-1 with TRBJ2-6; 10 bases agree with TRBD2. Germline CDR1 reads MNHNS; CDR2 reads SASEGT. V lost 7 bases and J lost 0; bases outside the gene matches: 9. This CDR3 region has 18 residues.

This clonotype was seen at least ten times. V and J are TRBV30 and TRBJ2-7, with TRBD2 identical over 7 bases. The CDR3 loop spans 11 amino acids. Germline V gene lookup returns CDR1 GTSNPN and CDR2 SVGIG (reference sequence). With 5 bases clipped from V and 4 bases from J, the junction kept 2 bases outside the gene matches. Written as DNA, the CDR3 is TGTGCCTGGGGGACTACGTACGAGCAGTACTTC. Translated: CAWGTTYEQYF.

This clonotype was recorded at least ten times. The chain links TRBV30 to TRBJ1-5; D is ambiguous. The CDR3 runs 13 residues. CDR1 GTSNPN and CDR2 SVGIG come from the germline V gene (reference sequence). Trimming removed 5 bases at V and 7 bases at J, with 15 bases between. The CDR3 spells CAWGPSWEQPQHF. The DNA of the CDR3 is TGTGCCTGGGGGCCCTCCTGGGAGCAGCCCCAGCATTTT.

The rearrangement joins TRBV29-1 to TRBJ2-7; 10 bases line up with TRBD2. Germline V gene data show CDR1 as SQVTM and CDR2 as ANQGSEA. The CDR3 extends over 13 amino acids. V lost 2 bases, J lost 9 bases, and 7 bases stayed unmatched. The CDR3 sequence: CSVEPPSGSRQYF. As DNA, the CDR3 is TGCAGCGTTGAACCTCCTAGCGGGAGTAGGCAGTACTTC.

The rearrangement joins TRBV27 to TRBJ2-1; 15 bases fit TRBD2. Judging by the DNA end, TRBJ2-5 fits better; the J call may be wrong. There are 16 residues in the CDR3. Germline assignment: CDR1 MNHEY and CDR2 SMNVEV (reference sequence). Written as DNA, the CDR3 is TGTGCCAGCAGAGCGGGACTAGCGGGAGGTGTAGAGACCCAGTACTTC. As protein: CASRAGLAGGVETQYF.

This clonotype was found many times. The chain carries TRBV15 and TRBJ1-2; 7 nucleotides agree with TRBD1. V lost 6 bases, J lost 8 bases, and 9 bases stayed unmatched. Looked up from germline, CDR1 is LNHNV and CDR2 is YYDKDF (reference sequence). The CDR3 totals 13 residues. CDR3 DNA: TGTGCCACCAGTCGAACAGGGGCGCAAGGCTACACCTTC. This gives the protein CATSRTGAQGYTF. Combining the CDR3 with reference TRBV15 and TRBJ1-2 gives the whole variable domain DAMVIQNPRYQVTQFGKPVTLSCSQTLNHNVMYWYQQKSSQAPKLLFHYYDKDFNNEADTPDNFQSRRPNTSFCFLDIRSPGLGDTAMYLCATSRTGAQGYTFGSGTRLTVV.

This clonotype occurred many times. The chain employs TRBV28 and TRBJ1-1; 8 nucleotides match TRBD1. The germline V gene has CDR1 MDHEN and CDR2 SYDVKM. CDR3 length equals 14 residues. The trim removed 7 bases at V and 0 bases at J, leaving 4 bases unmatched. The CDR3 region has the DNA TGTGCCAGCAAACAGGGGGATATGAACACTGAAGCTTTCTTT. It yields the protein CASKQGDMNTEAFF.

V and J are TRBV12-3 or TRBV12-4 and TRBJ2-1, with 9 bases lining up with TRBD2. V gave up 7 bases and J gave up 6 bases; unmatched junction bases: 7. The CDR3 totals 14 residues. CDR3 region: CASTQGREGNEQFF. The DNA of the CDR3 is TGTGCCAGCACCCAAGGGCGGGAGGGCAATGAGCAGTTCTTC.

J is TRBJ2-5 and V is TRBV5-8; D may be TRBD1 (6 bases). Germline CDR1 reads SGHTS; CDR2 reads YDEGEE. CDR3 size: 16 residues. V was cut by 0 bases and J by 3 bases, with 15 bases left in between. In DNA, the CDR3 is TGTGCCAGCAGCTTGGGTACCAGAGGGGGAGAAGAGACCCAGTACTTC. The encoded protein is CASSLGTRGGEETQYF.